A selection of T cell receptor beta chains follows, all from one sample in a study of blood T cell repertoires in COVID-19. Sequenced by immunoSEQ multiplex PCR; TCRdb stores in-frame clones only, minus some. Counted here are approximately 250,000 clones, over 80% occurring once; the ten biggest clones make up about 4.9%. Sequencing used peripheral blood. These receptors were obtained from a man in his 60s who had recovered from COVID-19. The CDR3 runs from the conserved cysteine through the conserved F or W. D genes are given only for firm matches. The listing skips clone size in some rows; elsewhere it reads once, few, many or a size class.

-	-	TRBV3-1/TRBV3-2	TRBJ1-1	CASSYGQLGNTEAFF	TGTGCCAGCAGCTACGGACAGCTCGGGAACACTGAAGCTTTCTTT
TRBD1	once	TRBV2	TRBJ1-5	CASTSGGQVNQPQHF	TGTGCCAGCACTTCGGGGGGACAGGTCAATCAGCCCCAGCATTTT
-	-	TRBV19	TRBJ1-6	CASSRREANSPLHF	TGTGCCAGTAGTCGCAGGGAAGCTAATTCACCCCTCCACTTT
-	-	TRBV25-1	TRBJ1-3	CASSAGFSGNTIYF	TGTGCCAGCAGTGCAGGGTTTTCAGGAAACACCATATATTTT
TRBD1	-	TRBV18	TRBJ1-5	CASSPPGQGAYQPQHF	TGTGCCAGCTCACCACCGGGACAGGGGGCGTATCAGCCCCAGCATTTT
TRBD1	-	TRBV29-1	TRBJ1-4	CSASKAGGNEKLFF	TGCAGCGCCTCTAAGGCAGGGGGGAATGAAAAACTGTTTTTT
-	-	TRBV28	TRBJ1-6	CASSLYSSYNSPLHF	TGTGCCAGCAGTTTATACAGCTCCTATAATTCACCCCTCCACTTT
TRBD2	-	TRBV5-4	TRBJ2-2	CASSPRTSGNTGELFF	TGTGCCAGCAGCCCGAGGACTAGCGGGAACACCGGGGAGCTGTTTTTT
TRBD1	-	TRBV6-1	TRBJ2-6	CASSDRTGPSGANVLTF	TGTGCCAGCAGTGACCGGACAGGGCCCTCTGGGGCCAACGTCCTGACTTTC
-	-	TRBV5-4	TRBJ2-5	CASSLEAGQETQYF	TGTGCCAGCAGCTTGGAGGCAGGGCAAGAGACCCAGTACTTC
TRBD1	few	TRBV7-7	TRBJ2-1	CASSLDRASYNEQFF	TGTGCTAGCAGCCTTGACAGGGCCTCCTACAATGAGCAGTTCTTC
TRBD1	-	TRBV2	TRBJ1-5	CASSENRGLGNQPQHF	TGTGCCAGCAGTGAGAACAGGGGGCTCGGAAATCAGCCCCAGCATTTT
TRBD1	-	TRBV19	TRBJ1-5	CASSTGQGRAQPQHF	TGTGCCAGTAGTACAGGACAGGGAAGGGCTCAGCCCCAGCATTTT
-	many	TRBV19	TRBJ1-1	CASSTRTEAFF	TGTGCCAGTAGTACTCGGACTGAAGCTTTCTTT
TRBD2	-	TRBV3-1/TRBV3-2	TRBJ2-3	CASSFPAGGEDTQYF	TGTGCCAGCAGCTTCCCAGCGGGAGGAGAAGATACGCAGTATTTT
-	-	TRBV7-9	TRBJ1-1	CASSLVGRGNTEAFF	TGTGCCAGCAGCTTAGTGGGTCGCGGGAACACTGAAGCTTTCTTT
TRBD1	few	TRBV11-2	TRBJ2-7	CASVNRGRVHEQYF	TGTGCCAGCGTCAACAGGGGCAGGGTCCACGAGCAGTACTTC
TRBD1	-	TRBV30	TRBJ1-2	CAWDKKTGDGYTF	TGTGCCTGGGATAAAAAGACAGGGGATGGCTACACCTTC
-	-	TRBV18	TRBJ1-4	CASSRQSTNEKLFF	TGTGCCAGCTCACGACAGTCTACTAATGAAAAACTGTTTTTT
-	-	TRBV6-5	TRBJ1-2	CASKKAGGDYGYTF	TGTGCCAGCAAAAAAGCTGGGGGGGACTATGGCTACACCTTC
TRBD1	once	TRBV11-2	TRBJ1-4	CASSLGQGRNEKLFF	TGTGCCAGCAGCTTAGGACAGGGACGGAATGAAAAACTGTTTTTT
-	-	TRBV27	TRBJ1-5	CASSSLSGVGNQPQHF	TGTGCCAGCAGTTCCCTCTCGGGGGTGGGCAATCAGCCCCAGCATTTT
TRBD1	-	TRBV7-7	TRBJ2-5	CASSTGTGRRETQYF	TGTGCTAGCAGCACCGGGACAGGGAGGAGAGAGACCCAGTACTTC
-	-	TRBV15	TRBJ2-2	CATTRDTVIGELFF	TGTGCCACGACACGGGACACGGTTATCGGGGAGCTGTTTTTT
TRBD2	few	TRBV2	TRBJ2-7	CASTLGLASSEQYF	TGTGCCAGCACCTTAGGACTAGCATCCAGCGAGCAGTACTTC
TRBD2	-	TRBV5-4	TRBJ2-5	CASSLDGLAGGETQYF	TGTGCCAGCAGCTTGGATGGGCTAGCGGGAGGAGAGACCCAGTACTTC
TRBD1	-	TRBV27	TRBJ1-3	CASRDRALSGNTIYF	TGTGCCAGCAGAGACAGGGCTCTCTCTGGAAACACCATATATTTT
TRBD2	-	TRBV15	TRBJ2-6	CATSRRGEGANVLTF	TGTGCCACCAGCAGGCGGGGGGAGGGGGCCAACGTCCTGACTTTC
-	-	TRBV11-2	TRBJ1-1	CASSLALHARGTEAFF	TGTGCCAGCAGCTTAGCTCTTCACGCTCGGGGCACTGAAGCTTTCTTT
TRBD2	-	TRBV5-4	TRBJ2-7	CASSIGLAGLYEQYF	TGTGCCAGCAGCATTGGACTAGCGGGGCTATACGAGCAGTACTTC
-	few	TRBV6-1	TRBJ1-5	CASSEASSSQPQHF	TGTGCCAGCAGTGAAGCGTCCTCCAGTCAGCCCCAGCATTTT
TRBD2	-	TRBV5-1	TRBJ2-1	CASSPVTSGRINEQFF	TGCGCCAGCAGTCCAGTGACTAGCGGGAGAATCAATGAGCAGTTCTTC
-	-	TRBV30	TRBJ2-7	CAWSQGPGAYEQYF	TGTGCCTGGAGTCAAGGCCCGGGAGCCTACGAGCAGTACTTC
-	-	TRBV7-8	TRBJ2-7	CASSVDRSYEQYF	TGTGCCAGCAGCGTAGACAGATCCTACGAGCAGTACTTC
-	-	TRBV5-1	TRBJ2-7	CASSLGPRAGEQYF	TGCGCCAGCAGCTTGGGCCCCCGAGCCGGCGAGCAGTACTTC
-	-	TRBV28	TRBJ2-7	CASSLSLSYEQYF	TGTGCCAGCAGTTTATCCCTCTCCTACGAGCAGTACTTC
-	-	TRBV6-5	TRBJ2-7	CASSYGSGDMYEQYF	TGTGCCAGCAGTTACGGTTCAGGGGATATGTACGAGCAGTACTTC
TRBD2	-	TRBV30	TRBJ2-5	CAWSAGLAHRETQYF	TGTGCCTGGAGTGCCGGACTAGCCCACCGAGAGACCCAGTACTTC
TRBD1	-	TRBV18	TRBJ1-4	CASSPDQGAFEKLFF	TGTGCCAGCTCACCAGATCAGGGGGCGTTTGAAAAACTGTTTTTT
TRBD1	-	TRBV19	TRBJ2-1	CASSIGRQGANEQFF	TGTGCCAGTAGTATAGGGAGACAGGGGGCCAATGAGCAGTTCTTC
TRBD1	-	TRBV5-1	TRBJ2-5	CASAPGGTGGGVTQYF	TGCGCCAGCGCCCCCGGGGGGACAGGGGGCGGAGTGACCCAGTACTTC
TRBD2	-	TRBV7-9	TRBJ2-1	CASSSHGAGANEQFF	TGTGCCAGCAGCTCCCATGGGGCGGGAGCGAATGAGCAGTTCTTC
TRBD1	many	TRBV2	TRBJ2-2	CASSAGGSGELFF	TGTGCCAGCAGCGCAGGGGGATCCGGGGAGCTGTTTTTT
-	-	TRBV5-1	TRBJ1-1	CASSSWTEGRAEAFF	TGCGCCAGCAGCTCGTGGACAGAGGGGAGGGCTGAAGCTTTCTTT
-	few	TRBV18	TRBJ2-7	CASSPEGNEQYF	TGTGCCAGCTCGCCCGAGGGCAACGAGCAGTACTTC
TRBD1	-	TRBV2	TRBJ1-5	CASNDGTGVQPQHF	TGTGCCAGCAACGACGGGACAGGGGTCCAGCCCCAGCATTTT
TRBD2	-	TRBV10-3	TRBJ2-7	CAIRKTTSLDYEQYF	TGTGCCATCAGAAAAACGACTAGCTTGGACTACGAGCAGTACTTC
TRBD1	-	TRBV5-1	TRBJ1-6	CASSHRDRGENSPLHF	TGCGCCAGCAGCCACCGGGACAGGGGAGAGAATTCACCCCTCCACTTT
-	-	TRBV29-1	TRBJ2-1	CSVEDPGGAYNEQFF	TGCAGCGTTGAAGACCCCGGGGGAGCCTACAATGAGCAGTTCTTC
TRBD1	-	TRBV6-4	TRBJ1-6	CASSAAGGYNSPLHF	TGTGCCAGCAGTGCGGCAGGGGGGTATAATTCACCCCTCCACTTT
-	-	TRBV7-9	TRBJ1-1	CATKQGAEAFF	TGTGCCACTAAACAGGGTGCCGAAGCTTTCTTT
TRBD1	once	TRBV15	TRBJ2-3	CATSRDLQGATGADTQYF	TGTGCCACCAGCAGAGATTTGCAGGGGGCGACTGGAGCAGATACGCAGTATTTT
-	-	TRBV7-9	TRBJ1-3	CASSFMGGRSGNTIYF	TGTGCCAGCAGCTTTATGGGGGGGCGTTCTGGAAACACCATATATTTT
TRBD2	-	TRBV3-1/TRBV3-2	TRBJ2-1	CASSQPGLQYNEQFF	TGTGCCAGCAGCCAACCGGGACTACAGTACAATGAGCAGTTCTTC
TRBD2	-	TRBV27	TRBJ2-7	CASGEDRGLAGGKYEQYF	TGTGCCAGCGGTGAGGACAGGGGACTAGCGGGAGGAAAGTACGAGCAGTACTTC
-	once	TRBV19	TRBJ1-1	CASSAPHRASNTEAFF	TGTGCCAGTAGTGCCCCCCACAGGGCGTCCAACACTGAAGCTTTCTTT
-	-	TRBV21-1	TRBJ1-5	CASSKGGLLSNQPQHF	TGTGCCAGCAGCAAAGGCGGACTTCTTAGCAATCAGCCCCAGCATTTT